These 6 T cell receptor beta chains were sequenced from one sample in a study of Graves' ophthalmopathy and Graves' hyperthyroidism. As the template, RNA transcripts were used to amplify TCR beta CDR3 regions. RT-PCR was first run with HTBI primers, then multiplex PCR in a second round. TCRdb fed the multiplex PCR reads into MiXCR, producing one record per CDR3 protein. Among about 500,000 distinct CDR3 sequences listed, under 45% were seen once. The sample taken for sequencing was peripheral blood or thyroid tissue (not recorded which). The receptors originated from an adult man with Graves' hyperthyroidism.

Note on this clonotype: This may stem from a read error, because a much larger clone lies one nucleotide away. V is TRBV12-3 or TRBV12-4 and J is TRBJ1-1; no definite D call. The CDR3 is 13 amino acids. The CDR3 sequence is CASIPMADGEALF. DNA of the CDR3: TGTGCCAGCATTCCTATGGCGGACGGGGAGGCTCTCTTT.

This clonotype was seen many times. The rearrangement joins TRBV4-1 to TRBJ2-7; D gene uncertain. V was cut by 5 bases and J by 3 bases, with 11 bases left in between. Germline loops: CDR1 MGHRA, CDR2 YSYEKL. The CDR3 is 13 amino acids. CDR3 nucleotides: TGCGCCAGCAGCACTTCACCTTACTACGAGCAGTACTTC. It yields the protein CASSTSPYYEQYF.

The rearrangement joins TRBV7-2 to TRBJ1-2; D is perhaps TRBD1 (5 bases). Germline CDR1 reads SGHTA; CDR2 reads FQGNSA. The ends were cut back, 8 bases at V and 4 bases at J, with 20 bases in the middle. The CDR3 spans 15 residues. CDR3 nucleotides: TGTGCCAGCGGCCGGGGCGGGGATAATACCTATGGCTACACCTTC. Translation gives CASGRGGDNTYGYTF. Supplemented by reference TRBV7-2 and TRBJ1-2, the full variable domain reads GAGVSQSPSNKVTEKGKDVELRCDPISGHTALYWYRQSLGQGLEFLIYFQGNSAPDKSGLPSDRFSAERTGGSVSTLTIQRTQQEDSAVYLCASGRGGDNTYGYTFGSGTRLTVV.

The rearrangement uses TRBV2 and TRBJ2-3; the match to TRBD2 covers 9 bases. This CDR3 has 15 residues. CDR1 and CDR2 from the germline V gene are SNHLY and FYNNEI. V gave up 4 bases and J gave up 4 bases; unmatched junction bases: 6. CDR3 residues: CASSVSGGQSDTQYF. As DNA, the CDR3 is TGTGCCAGCAGTGTTAGCGGGGGACAATCAGATACGCAGTATTTT.

Many counts were recorded for this clonotype. The chain is built from TRBV28 and TRBJ2-7; tentatively, D is TRBD1 (5 bases). V was pared by 4 bases and J by 2 bases, with 9 bases between. Per germline, CDR1 MDHEN and CDR2 SYDVKM. The CDR3 contains 13 residues. In nucleotides, the CDR3 is TGTGCCAGCAGTTCGGTGGGGCCCTACGAGCAGTACTTC. Translating gives CASSSVGPYEQYF.

This clonotype appeared a single time. V usage is TRBV9 and J usage is TRBJ2-1; 9 bases are a match to TRBD2. V shed 2 bases, J shed 3 bases, and the junction held 6 bases outside the gene matches. Germline V CDR1 and CDR2: SGDLS, YYNGEE. This CDR3 has 16 residues. The CDR3 DNA sequence: TGTGCCAGCAGCGTTGACAGCGGGAGGCTCTACAATGAGCAGTTCTTC. Amino acid sequence: CASSVDSGRLYNEQFF.